These T cell receptor beta chains were read from a single sample in a study of blood T cell repertoires in COVID-19. Profiling relied on immunoSEQ multiplex PCR, and the TCRdb table lists in-frame clones only, not all of them. The table lists 150,000 to 250,000 clones, 70% to 85% of them singletons. Sequenced: peripheral blood. Every receptor here comes from a human donor with acute or convalescent COVID-19. The donor label of this sample is uncertain. The CDR3 runs from the conserved cysteine through the conserved F or W. D genes are given only for firm matches. Part of the rows lack a size; the others show once, few, many or a class for expanded clones.

TGTGCCAGCAGCTCGCGGGCGTACACAGATACGCAGTATTTT CASSSRAYTDTQYF - TRBV7-3 - TRBJ2-3
TGTGCCAGCAGCTTAGTTGGGACAGGGAATCAGCCCCAGCATTTT CASSLVGTGNQPQHF - TRBV7-2 TRBD1 TRBJ1-5
TGTGCCAGCAGTTCTCTAGGGACAGGGGGCTACGAGCAGTACTTC CASSSLGTGGYEQYF once TRBV27 TRBD1 TRBJ2-7
TGTGCCAGCAGCATGGGACTAGCGGGAGGGGCCGGGGAGCTGTTTTTT CASSMGLAGGAGELFF - TRBV5-6 TRBD2 TRBJ2-2
TGTGCCAGCTCCTCGGGACAGCAAAAACAGCCCCAGCATTTT CASSSGQQKQPQHF - TRBV18 TRBD1 TRBJ1-5
TGCGCCAGCAGCTTCTCAGGGGATGGCTACACCTTC CASSFSGDGYTF - TRBV5-1 - TRBJ1-2
TGTGCCAGCAGCTACGGGGTCTCTGGGGCCAACGTCCTGACTTTC CASSYGVSGANVLTF - TRBV3-1/TRBV3-2 - TRBJ2-6
TGTGCCAGCAGCGTTACTAGCGGGAGTTTTACCGGGGAGCTGTTTTTT CASSVTSGSFTGELFF - TRBV9 TRBD2 TRBJ2-2
TGTGCCACCAGCAGAGATAGACTCTCTGGAAACACCATATATTTT CATSRDRLSGNTIYF - TRBV15 - TRBJ1-3
TGTGCCAGCAGTGAAGGGCTAGATCAGCCCCAGCATTTT CASSEGLDQPQHF - TRBV6-1 - TRBJ1-5
TGTGCCAGCAGCTTAAGGCGGACAGCGAACACTGAAGCTTTCTTT CASSLRRTANTEAFF - TRBV5-5 - TRBJ1-1
TGTGCCAGCAGCTTAGACAGGGCCTACGAGCAGTACTTC CASSLDRAYEQYF - TRBV7-8 - TRBJ2-7
TGTGCCAGCAGTTTGGGGTCAGGGGCTCCGGGTTCACCCCTCCACTTT CASSLGSGAPGSPLHF - TRBV28 - TRBJ1-6
TGTGCCAGCAGCTTAGATGGACAGGGAACTTATGGCTACACCTTC CASSLDGQGTYGYTF - TRBV7-8 TRBD1 TRBJ1-2
TGCGCCAGCAGCTTGCTAGCGGGAGTTACCTACGAGCAGTACTTC CASSLLAGVTYEQYF - TRBV5-1 TRBD2 TRBJ2-7
TGTGCCAGCAGTGAATATAGAGCGGGAGGGACAGATACGCAGTATTTT CASSEYRAGGTDTQYF - TRBV25-1 TRBD2 TRBJ2-3
TGTGCCAGCAGTCGCCTAAGACAGGGGATTGGGAGCAATGAGCAGTTCTTC CASSRLRQGIGSNEQFF - TRBV6-4 TRBD1 TRBJ2-1
TGCGCCAGCAGCTTCAATCGGGCTAGCGGAGAGACCCAGTACTTC CASSFNRASGETQYF once TRBV5-1 TRBD2 TRBJ2-5